The entry that follows covers one TCR beta chain sequence. The antigen is not known. This sample is drawn from a study of beta chain features in type 1 diabetes. General study findings and limits: Shorter TCRB CDR3s, moderately but significantly so, marked every one of the four CD4+ subsets in Type 1 diabetes patients.

The V end lost 3 bases, the J end lost 6 bases, and 17 bases lay between the germline ends. Germline V lookup: CDR1 KGHSH, CDR2 LQKENI. CDR3 length: 15 amino acids. The sequenced template was cDNA made from the entire isolated RNA. The table came from immunoSEQ multiplex PCR; TCRdb's copy has only in-frame clones and leaves some out. The sample carries 350,000 to 400,000 clones, roughly an eighth recorded once. This TCR was recovered from a woman under 30 with type 1 diabetes. The sample taken for sequencing was naive CD4+ T cells from blood. The V call is TRBV18, the J call TRBJ1-1; possible D gene TRBD1, 5 bases. This CDR3 reads CASSPPSRGVAEAFF. The CDR3 nucleotides read TGTGCCAGCTCACCCCCGTCCCGGGGGGTGGCTGAAGCTTTCTTT.